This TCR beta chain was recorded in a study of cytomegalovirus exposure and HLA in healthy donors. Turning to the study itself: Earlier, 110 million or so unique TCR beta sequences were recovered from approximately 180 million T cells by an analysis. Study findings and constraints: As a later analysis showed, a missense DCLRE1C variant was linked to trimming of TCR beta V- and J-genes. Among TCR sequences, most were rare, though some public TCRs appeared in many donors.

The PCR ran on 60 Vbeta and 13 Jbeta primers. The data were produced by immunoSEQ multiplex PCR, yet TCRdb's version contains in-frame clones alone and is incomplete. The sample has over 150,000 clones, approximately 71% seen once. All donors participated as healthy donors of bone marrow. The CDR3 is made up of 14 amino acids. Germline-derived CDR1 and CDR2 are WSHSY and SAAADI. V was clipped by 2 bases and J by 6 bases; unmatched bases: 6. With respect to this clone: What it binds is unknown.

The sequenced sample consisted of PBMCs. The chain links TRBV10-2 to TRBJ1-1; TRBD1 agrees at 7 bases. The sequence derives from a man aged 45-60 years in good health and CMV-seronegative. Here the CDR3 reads CASSETTGAAEAFF. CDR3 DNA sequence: TGCGCCAGCAGTGAGACTACAGGGGCGGCTGAAGCTTTCTTT.